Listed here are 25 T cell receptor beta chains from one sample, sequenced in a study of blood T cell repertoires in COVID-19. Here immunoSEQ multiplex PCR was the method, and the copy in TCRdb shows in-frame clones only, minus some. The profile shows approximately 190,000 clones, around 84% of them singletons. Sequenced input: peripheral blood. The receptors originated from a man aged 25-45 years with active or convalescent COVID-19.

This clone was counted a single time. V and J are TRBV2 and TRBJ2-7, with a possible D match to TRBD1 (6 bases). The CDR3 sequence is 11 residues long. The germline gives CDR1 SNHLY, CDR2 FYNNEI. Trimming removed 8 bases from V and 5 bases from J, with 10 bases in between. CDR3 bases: TGTGCCAGCCACAGGGCCAACGAGCAGTACGTC. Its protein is CASHRANEQYV.

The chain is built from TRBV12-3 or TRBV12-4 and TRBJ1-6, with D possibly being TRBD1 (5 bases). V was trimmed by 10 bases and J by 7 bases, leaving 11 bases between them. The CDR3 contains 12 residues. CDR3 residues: CATQGPNSPLHF. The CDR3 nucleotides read TGTGCCACGCAGGGCCCAAATTCACCCCTCCACTTT.

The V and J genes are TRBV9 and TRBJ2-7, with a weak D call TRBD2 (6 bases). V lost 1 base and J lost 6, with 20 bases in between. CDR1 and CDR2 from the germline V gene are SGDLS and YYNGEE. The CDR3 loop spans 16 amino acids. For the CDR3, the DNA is TGTGCCAGCAGCGTAAACCCGTCAGCGGGTCTAAGCGAGCAGTACTTC. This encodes CASSVNPSAGLSEQYF.

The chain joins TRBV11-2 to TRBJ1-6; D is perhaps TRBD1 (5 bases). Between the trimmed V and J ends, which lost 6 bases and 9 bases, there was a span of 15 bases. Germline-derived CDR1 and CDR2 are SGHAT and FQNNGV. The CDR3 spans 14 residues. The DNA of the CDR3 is TGTGCCAGCAGACATCAGGGTGCTGCTTCACCCCTCCACTTT. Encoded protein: CASRHQGAASPLHF.

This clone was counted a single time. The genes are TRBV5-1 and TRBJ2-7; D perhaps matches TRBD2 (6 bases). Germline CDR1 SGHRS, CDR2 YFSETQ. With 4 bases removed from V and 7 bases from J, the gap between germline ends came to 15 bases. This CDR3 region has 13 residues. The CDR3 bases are TGCGCCAGCAGCCCCGGGACCGCGGGGGAGCAGTACTTC. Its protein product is CASSPGTAGEQYF. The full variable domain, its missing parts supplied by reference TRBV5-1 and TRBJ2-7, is KAGVTQTPRYLIKTRGQQVTLSCSPISGHRSVSWYQQTPGQGLQFLFEYFSETQRNKGNFPGRFSGRQFSNSRSEMNVSTLELGDSALYLCASSPGTAGEQYFGPGTRLTVT.

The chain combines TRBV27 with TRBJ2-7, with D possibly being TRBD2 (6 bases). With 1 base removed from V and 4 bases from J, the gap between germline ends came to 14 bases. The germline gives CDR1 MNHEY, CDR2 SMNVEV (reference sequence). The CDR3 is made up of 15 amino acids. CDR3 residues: CASSLFAGNPYEQYF. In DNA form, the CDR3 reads TGTGCCAGCAGTTTATTCGCGGGGAACCCTTACGAGCAGTACTTC.

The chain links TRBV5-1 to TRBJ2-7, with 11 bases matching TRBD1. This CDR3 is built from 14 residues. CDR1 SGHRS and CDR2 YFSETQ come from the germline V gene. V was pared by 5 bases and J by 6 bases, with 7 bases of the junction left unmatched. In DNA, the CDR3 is TGCGCCAGCAGTTCCGGGACAGGGGGAATCGAGCAGTACTTC. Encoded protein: CASSSGTGGIEQYF.

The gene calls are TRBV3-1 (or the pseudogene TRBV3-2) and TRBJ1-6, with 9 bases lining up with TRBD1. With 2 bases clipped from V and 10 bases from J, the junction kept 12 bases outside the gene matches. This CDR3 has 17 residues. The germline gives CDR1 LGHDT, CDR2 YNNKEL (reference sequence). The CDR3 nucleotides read TGTGCCAGCAGCCAATTGAATCCGGGACAGGGTCGGTCACCCCTCCACTTT. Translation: CASSQLNPGQGRSPLHF.

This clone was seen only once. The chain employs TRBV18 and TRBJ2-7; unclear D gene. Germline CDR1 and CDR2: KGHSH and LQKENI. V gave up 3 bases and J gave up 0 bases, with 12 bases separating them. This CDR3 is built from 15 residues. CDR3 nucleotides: TGTGCCAGCTCACCCCAGCGTAGGAGCTCCTACGAGCAGTACTTC. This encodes CASSPQRRSSYEQYF.

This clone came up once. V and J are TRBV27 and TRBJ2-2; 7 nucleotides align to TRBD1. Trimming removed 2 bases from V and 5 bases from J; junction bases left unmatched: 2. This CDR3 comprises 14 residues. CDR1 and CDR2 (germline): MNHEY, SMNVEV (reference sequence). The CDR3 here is CASSLDRATGELFF. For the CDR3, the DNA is TGTGCCAGCAGTTTAGACAGGGCAACCGGGGAGCTGTTTTTT.

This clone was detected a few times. This CDR3 is CASSLEQGANTEAFF. CDR3 coding DNA: TGTGCCAGCAGCTTGGAACAGGGGGCTAACACTGAAGCTTTCTTT. The V and J genes are TRBV5-4 and TRBJ1-1; 9 nucleotides match TRBD1. Germline V CDR1 and CDR2: SGHNT, YYREEE (reference sequence). This CDR3 spans 15 amino acids. V lost 0 bases and J lost 2; bases outside the gene matches: 2.

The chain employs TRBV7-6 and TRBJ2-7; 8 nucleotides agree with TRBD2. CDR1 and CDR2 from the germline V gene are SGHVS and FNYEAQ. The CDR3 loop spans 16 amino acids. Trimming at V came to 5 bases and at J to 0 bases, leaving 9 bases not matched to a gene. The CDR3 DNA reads TGTGCCAGCAGCCCGTTAGCGGGACCAAGCTCCTACGAGCAGTACTTC. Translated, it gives CASSPLAGPSSYEQYF.

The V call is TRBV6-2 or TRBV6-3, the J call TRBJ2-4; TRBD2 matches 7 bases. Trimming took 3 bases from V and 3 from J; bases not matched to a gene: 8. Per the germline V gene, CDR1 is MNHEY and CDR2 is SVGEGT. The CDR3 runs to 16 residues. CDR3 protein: CASSYRREFDKNIQYF. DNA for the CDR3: TGTGCCAGCAGTTATCGGCGGGAGTTTGACAAAAACATTCAGTACTTC.

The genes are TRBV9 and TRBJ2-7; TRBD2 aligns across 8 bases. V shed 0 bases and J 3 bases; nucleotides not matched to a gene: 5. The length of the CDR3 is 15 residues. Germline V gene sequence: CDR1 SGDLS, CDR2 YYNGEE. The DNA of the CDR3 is TGTGCCAGCAGCGTAGCTCCGGGAGGGAGCTACGAGCAGTACTTC. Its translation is CASSVAPGGSYEQYF.

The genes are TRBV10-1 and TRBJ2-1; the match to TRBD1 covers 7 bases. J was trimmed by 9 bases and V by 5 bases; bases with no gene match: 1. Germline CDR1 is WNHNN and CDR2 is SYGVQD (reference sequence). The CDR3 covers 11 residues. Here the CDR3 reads CASSTGVEQFF. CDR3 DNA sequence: TGCGCCAGCAGTACAGGGGTTGAGCAGTTCTTC.

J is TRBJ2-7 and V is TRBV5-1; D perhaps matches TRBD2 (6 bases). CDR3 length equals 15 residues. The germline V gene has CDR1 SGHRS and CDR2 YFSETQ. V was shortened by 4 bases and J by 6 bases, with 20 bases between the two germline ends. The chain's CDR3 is CASSRTAGTPSEQYF. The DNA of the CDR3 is TGCGCCAGCAGCCGGACTGCGGGAACCCCCTCCGAGCAGTACTTC.

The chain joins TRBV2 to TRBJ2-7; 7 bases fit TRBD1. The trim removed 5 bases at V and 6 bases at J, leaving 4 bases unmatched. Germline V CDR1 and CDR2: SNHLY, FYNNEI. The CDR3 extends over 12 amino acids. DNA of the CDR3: TGTGCCAGCAGTTTATACAGGGGCGAGCAGTACGTC. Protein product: CASSLYRGEQYV.

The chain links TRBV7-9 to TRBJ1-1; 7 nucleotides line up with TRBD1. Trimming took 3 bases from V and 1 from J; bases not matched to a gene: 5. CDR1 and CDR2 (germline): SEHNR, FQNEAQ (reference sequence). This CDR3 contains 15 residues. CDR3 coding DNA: TGTGCCAGCAGCTTGTCCAACAGGGGGAACACTGAAGCTTTCTTT. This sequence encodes CASSLSNRGNTEAFF.

The CDR3 region is CASSQGAGTPYNEQFF. CDR3 sequence (DNA): TGTGCCAGCAGCCAAGGAGCCGGGACACCGTACAATGAGCAGTTCTTC. This chain links TRBV3-1 (or the pseudogene TRBV3-2) with TRBJ2-1; TRBD1 might be the D (6 bases). The V gene lost 1 base and the J gene lost 4 bases, with 14 bases spanning the gap. Germline CDR1 LGHDT, CDR2 YNNKEL (reference sequence). The CDR3 spans 16 residues.

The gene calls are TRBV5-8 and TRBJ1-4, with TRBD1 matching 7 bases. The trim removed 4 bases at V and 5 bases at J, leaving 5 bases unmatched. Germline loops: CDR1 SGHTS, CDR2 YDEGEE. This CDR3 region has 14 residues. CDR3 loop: CASSQTGRNEKLFF. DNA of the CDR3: TGTGCCAGCAGCCAGACAGGGCGGAATGAAAAACTGTTTTTT.

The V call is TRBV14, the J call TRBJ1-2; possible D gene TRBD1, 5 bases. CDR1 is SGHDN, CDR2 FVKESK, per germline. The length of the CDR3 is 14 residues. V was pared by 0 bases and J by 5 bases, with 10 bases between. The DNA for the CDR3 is TGTGCCAGCAGCCAAGAAATGAGACAGTATGGCTACACCTTC. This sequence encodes CASSQEMRQYGYTF.

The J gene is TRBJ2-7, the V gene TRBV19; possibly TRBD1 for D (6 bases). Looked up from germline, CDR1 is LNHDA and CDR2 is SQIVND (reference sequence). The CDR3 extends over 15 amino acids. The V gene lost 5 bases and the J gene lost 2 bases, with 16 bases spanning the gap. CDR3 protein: CASSFRTALTYEQYF. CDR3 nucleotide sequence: TGTGCCAGTAGTTTTCGGACAGCCCTTACCTACGAGCAGTACTTC.

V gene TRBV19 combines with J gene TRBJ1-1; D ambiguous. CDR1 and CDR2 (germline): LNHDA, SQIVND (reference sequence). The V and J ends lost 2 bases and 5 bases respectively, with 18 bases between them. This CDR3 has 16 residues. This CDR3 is CASSIFREVKRTEAFF. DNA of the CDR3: TGTGCCAGTAGTATATTCCGGGAGGTAAAGAGGACTGAAGCTTTCTTT. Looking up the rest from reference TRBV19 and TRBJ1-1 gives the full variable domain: DGGITQSPKYLFRKEGQNVTLSCEQNLNHDAMYWYRQDPGQGLRLIYYSQIVNDFQKGDIAEGYSVSREKKESFPLTVTSAQKNPTAFYLCASSIFREVKRTEAFFGQGTRLTVV.

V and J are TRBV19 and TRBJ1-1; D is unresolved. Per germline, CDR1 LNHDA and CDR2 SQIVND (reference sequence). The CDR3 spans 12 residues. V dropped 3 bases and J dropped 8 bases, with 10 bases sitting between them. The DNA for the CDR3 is TGTGCCAGTAGTATGGCCCTTTCGGAAGCTTTCTTT. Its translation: CASSMALSEAFF.

The CDR3 loop reads CASSFGTAAKNIQYF. The CDR3 DNA follows: TGTGCCAGCAGCTTCGGGACAGCCGCCAAAAACATTCAGTACTTC. The V call is TRBV11-3, the J call TRBJ2-4, with TRBD1 matching over 7 bases. V lost 3 bases to trimming and J lost 1 base; unmatched junction nucleotides: 3. CDR1 and CDR2 (germline): SGHNT, YENEEA. The CDR3 extends over 15 amino acids. The whole variable domain, remainder taken from reference TRBV11-3 and TRBJ2-4, is EAGVVQSPRYKIIEKKQPVAFWCNPISGHNTLYWYLQNLGQGPELLIRYENEEAVDDSQLPKDRFSAERLKGVDSTLKIQPAELGDSAVYLCASSFGTAAKNIQYFGAGTRLSVL.